Listed below are T cell receptor beta chains from one sample, sequenced in a study of blood T cell repertoires in COVID-19. The method was immunoSEQ multiplex PCR; TCRdb's version includes in-frame clones alone and lacks a portion of them. The sample gives about 100,000 clones, 88% of which show up once; 6.8% is in the top ten. The material sequenced was peripheral blood. Receptors originate from a man aged 45 to 65 with active or convalescent COVID-19. The CDR3 runs from the conserved cysteine through the conserved F or W. Fields, in order: CDR3 length, J gene, clone size, V gene, D gene, CDR3 DNA, CDR3 protein. A D gene is named only where the DNA matches it firmly. Part of the rows lack a size; the others show once, few, many or a class for expanded clones.

14 TRBJ2-3 NA TRBV10-3 TRBD1 TGTGCCATCAGCTTGGACAGGGACACAGATACGCAGTATTTT CAISLDRDTDTQYF
16 TRBJ2-7 NA TRBV28 TRBD2 TGTGCCAGCAGTTTGTCGGGACTAGCGGGAGCCTACGAGCAGTACTTC CASSLSGLAGAYEQYF
13 TRBJ2-7 NA TRBV7-9 NA TGTGCCAGCAGCTTAGGCCAGGGGCGCGAGCAGTACTTC CASSLGQGREQYF
16 TRBJ2-2 NA TRBV3-1/TRBV3-2 TRBD2 TGTGCCAGCACCTCTTGGACTAGCGTGAGCACCGGGGAGCTGTTTTTT CASTSWTSVSTGELFF
14 TRBJ1-5 NA TRBV19 NA TGTGCCAGTAGTATAGATCGGACAAATCAGCCCCAGCATTTT CASSIDRTNQPQHF
15 TRBJ1-4 NA TRBV2 TRBD1 TGTGCCAGCAGTGACCTCGGGACAGAGAATGAAAAACTGTTTTTT CASSDLGTENEKLFF
17 TRBJ2-1 NA TRBV18 TRBD2 TGTGCCAGCTCTCCCATTTTAGCGGGAGGGCGGGACAATGAGCAGTTCTTC CASSPILAGGRDNEQFF
19 TRBJ1-5 NA TRBV1 NA TGCACCAGCAGCCATAACGGGGACAAACAGGGGGCCCACAATCAGCCCCAGCATTTT CTSSHNGDKQGAHNQPQHF
15 TRBJ2-1 NA TRBV18 NA TGTGCCAGCTCACCACCGATCGCTACCCACAATGAGCAGTTCTTC CASSPPIATHNEQFF
24 TRBJ2-1 NA TRBV12-5 TRBD2 TGTGCTAGTGGTTTGGTACGAGGTCGAGGAGTGGGACTATTAAATTTTTCGTCGTCCAATGAGCAGTTCTTC CASGLVRGRGVGLLNFSSSNEQFF
21 TRBJ2-1 NA TRBV7-8 TRBD2 TGTGCCAGCAGCTTAGTTGTAGTGGGATTAGCGGGAGGGCCTGGGTACAATGAGCAGTTCTTC CASSLVVVGLAGGPGYNEQFF
16 TRBJ2-2 NA TRBV11-2 TRBD2 TGTGCCAGCAGCTTACAACTAGCGGGATATTCGGGGGAGCTGTTTTTT CASSLQLAGYSGELFF
12 TRBJ2-3 once TRBV11-2 NA TGTGCCAGCAGCAGAGCTCCGGGAACGCAGTATTTT CASSRAPGTQYF
16 TRBJ2-2 NA TRBV18 NA TGTGCCAGCTCACAGACAAGGGGTCGGAACACCGGGGAGCTGTTTTTT CASSQTRGRNTGELFF
15 TRBJ2-1 NA TRBV28 TRBD2 TGTGCCAGCAGTTCATTAACTAGCGGCTACAATGAGCAGTTCTTC CASSSLTSGYNEQFF
12 TRBJ2-5 NA TRBV5-5 NA TGTGCCAGCAGCCTACCTTCAGAGACCCAGTACTTC CASSLPSETQYF
14 TRBJ1-1 few TRBV28 NA TGTGCCAGCAGGAACAGGGAGGGGAACACTGAAGCTTTCTTT CASRNREGNTEAFF
14 TRBJ2-7 once TRBV13 TRBD2 TGTGCCAGCAGCGTGACTAGCGGGAGCTACGAGCAGTACTTC CASSVTSGSYEQYF
16 TRBJ2-5 NA TRBV28 TRBD1 TGTGCCAGCAGTTGGGGGAACAGGGGCCGAGTGGAGACCCAGTACTTC CASSWGNRGRVETQYF
13 TRBJ2-2 NA TRBV10-3 NA TGTGCCATCAGGAGCAAGGGGACCGGGGAGCTGTTTTTT CAIRSKGTGELFF
14 TRBJ1-1 NA TRBV6-5 NA TGTGCCAGCACATCAACAGGGATGGGCCCTGAAGCTTTCTTT CASTSTGMGPEAFF
14 TRBJ2-7 NA TRBV19 NA TGTGCCAGTTCAGACAGCCCCAACACCTACGAGCAGTACTTC CASSDSPNTYEQYF